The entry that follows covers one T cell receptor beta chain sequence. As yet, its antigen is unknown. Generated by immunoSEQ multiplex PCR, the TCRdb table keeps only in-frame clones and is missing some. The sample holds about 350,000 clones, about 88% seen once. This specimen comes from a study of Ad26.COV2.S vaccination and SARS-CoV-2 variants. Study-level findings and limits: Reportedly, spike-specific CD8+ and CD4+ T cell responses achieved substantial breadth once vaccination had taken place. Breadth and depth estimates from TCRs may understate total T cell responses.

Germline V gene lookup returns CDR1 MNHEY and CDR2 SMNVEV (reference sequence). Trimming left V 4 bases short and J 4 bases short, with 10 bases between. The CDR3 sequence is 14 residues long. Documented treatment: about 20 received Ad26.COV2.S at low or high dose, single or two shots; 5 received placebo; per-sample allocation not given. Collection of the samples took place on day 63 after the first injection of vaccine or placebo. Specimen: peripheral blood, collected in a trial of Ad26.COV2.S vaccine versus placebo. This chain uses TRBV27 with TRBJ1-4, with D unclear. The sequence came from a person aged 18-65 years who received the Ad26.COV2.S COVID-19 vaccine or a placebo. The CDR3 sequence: CASSSQVNNEKLFF. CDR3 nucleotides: TGTGCCAGCAGTTCGCAAGTGAATAATGAAAAACTGTTTTTT.